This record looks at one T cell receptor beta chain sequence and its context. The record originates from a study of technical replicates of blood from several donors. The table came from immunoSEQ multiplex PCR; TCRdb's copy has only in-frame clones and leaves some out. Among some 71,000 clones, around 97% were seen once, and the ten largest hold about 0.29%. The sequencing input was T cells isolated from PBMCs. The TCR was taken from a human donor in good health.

The CDR3 region has the DNA TGTGCCAGCAGTTACTCGACGGGAGCGAGCACAGATACGCAGTATTTT. The encoded protein is CASSYSTGASTDTQYF. V gene TRBV6-5 combines with J gene TRBJ2-3; the D gene is possibly TRBD2 (6 bases). The CDR3 sequence is 16 residues long. The V gene's germline CDR1 is MNHEY and CDR2 SVGAGI. Deletions cut 0 bases from V and 0 bases from J, with 10 bases between.